The 29 T cell receptor beta chains below all came from one sample that was sequenced in a study of regulatory T cells in long-lasting Graves disease. Time point noted: newly diagnosed GD, antithyroid drugs for less than 3 months. From RNA extracted from PBMCs, the TCR library was made. With iRepertoire HTBI primers and Arm-PCR of CDR3 regions, TCR beta libraries were built. TCRdb recomputed calls from the multiplex PCR reads with MiXCR, one row per CDR3 protein. Among 350,000 to 450,000 distinct CDR3 sequences, roughly 17% were seen once, and the ten largest hold approximately 30%. The data were also submitted as part of a second study, on T cells in Graves' hyperthyroidism and ophthalmopathy.

This material consisted of peripheral blood mononuclear cells (PBMCs), taken at new diagnosis, from a patient treated with antithyroid drugs. These receptors originate from a man aged 40-55 years with Graves disease.

This clonotype has only a few counts. The chain employs TRBV7-3 and TRBJ2-1; possibly TRBD2 for D (7 bases). Germline-derived CDR1 and CDR2 are SGHTA and FQGTGA. The V end lost 3 bases, the J end lost 7 bases, and 16 bases lay between the germline ends. The CDR3 runs to 15 residues. CDR3 sequence: CASSFDRGAGNEQFF. The DNA of the CDR3 is TGTGCCAGCAGCTTCGATCGGGGGGCAGGGAATGAGCAGTTCTTC.

The rearrangement uses TRBV20-1 and TRBJ1-5; D possibly corresponds to TRBD1 (5 bases). The V end lost 0 bases, the J end lost 0 bases, and 18 bases lay between the germline ends. The CDR3 runs to 18 residues. The germline V gene encodes CDR1 DFQATT and CDR2 SNEGSKA (reference sequence). CDR3 protein: CSARDSRQGVYSNQPQHF. CDR3 in DNA: TGCAGTGCTAGAGATTCTAGGCAGGGAGTGTATAGCAATCAGCCCCAGCATTTT.

This clonotype has more than one count but fewer than ten. CDR3 region: CASSMRGGGHQPQHF. The CDR3 bases are TGTGCCAGTAGTATGCGGGGCGGCGGCCATCAGCCCCAGCATTTT. The V gene is TRBV19, the J gene TRBJ1-5; TRBD1 is a possible D gene (5 bases). The CDR3 covers 15 residues. Germline CDR1 is LNHDA and CDR2 is SQIVND (reference sequence). The V end was cut by 3 bases, the J end by 5 bases, with 14 bases between.

This clonotype showed up just a few times. V usage is TRBV12-5 and J usage is TRBJ2-2; TRBD1 aligns across 9 bases. The germline V gene has CDR1 LGHNT and CDR2 FRNRAP. CDR3 length equals 17 residues. V shed 4 bases, J shed 4 bases, and the junction held 10 bases outside the gene matches. The CDR3 coding sequence is TGTGCTAGTGGTTCGGGGACAGGGTTTATGGTCACCGGGGAGCTGTTTTTT. Its protein product is CASGSGTGFMVTGELFF.

This rearrangement joins TRBV4-2 to TRBJ2-3, with TRBD1 identical over 8 bases. Germline V gene lookup returns CDR1 LGHNA and CDR2 YNFKEQ. V gave up 0 bases and J gave up 4 bases; unmatched junction bases: 9. The CDR3 is 17 amino acids. The CDR3 is CASSQETGVGYADTQYF. CDR3 bases: TGTGCCAGCAGCCAAGAGACAGGGGTTGGTTACGCAGATACGCAGTATTTT.

The chain uses TRBV20-1 and TRBJ2-5; 8 bases fit TRBD2. After removal of 4 bases from V and 1 base from J, the junction contained 14 bases not matched to a gene. The CDR3 has 17 residues. Germline V gene sequence: CDR1 DFQATT, CDR2 SNEGSKA (reference sequence). The CDR3 DNA reads as TGCAGTGCTACGGTTTTTCGGGCGGGGGGTCTCCAAGAGACCCAGTACTTC. Its translation: CSATVFRAGGLQETQYF.

There are many counts of this clonotype. The rearrangement links TRBV7-8 to TRBJ2-1; TRBD2 aligns across 8 bases. The CDR3 has 17 amino acids. With 5 bases clipped from V and 8 bases from J, the junction kept 17 bases outside the gene matches. Germline V gives CDR1 SGHVS, CDR2 FQNEAQ. The CDR3: CASSPTRGTRAVHEQFF. The CDR3, as DNA: TGTGCCAGCAGCCCTACAAGGGGGACTAGAGCAGTTCATGAGCAGTTCTTC.

The sample holds many counts of this clonotype. V and J are TRBV5-1 and TRBJ2-5; tentative D call: TRBD2 (7 bases). CDR1 and CDR2 (germline): SGHRS, YFSETQ. The V and J ends lost 0 bases and 4 bases respectively, with 13 bases between them. The CDR3 covers 15 residues. The DNA of the CDR3 is TGCGCCAGCAGCTTGGAGGGGGAGGGCCTAGAGACCCAGTACTTC. Amino acids: CASSLEGEGLETQYF.

The J gene is TRBJ2-2, the V gene TRBV5-1, with a weak D call TRBD1 (5 bases). From germline, CDR1 is SGHRS and CDR2 YFSETQ. The germline V and J ends were trimmed by 0 bases and 0 bases, with 6 bases remaining between them. The CDR3 totals 15 residues. The CDR3, as DNA: TGCGCCAGCAGCTTGGCCAGGGCGAACACCGGGGAGCTGTTTTTT. Translation: CASSLARANTGELFF.

The chain combines TRBV6-5 with TRBJ1-1; TRBD1 is a possible D gene (5 bases). V lost 4 bases to trimming and J lost 4 bases, with 13 bases between them. The CDR3 length is 14 residues. Per the germline V gene, CDR1 is MNHEY and CDR2 is SVGAGI. The CDR3 is CASSSTRQSTEAFF. The CDR3 coding sequence is TGTGCCAGCAGTTCTACCAGACAGTCCACTGAAGCTTTCTTT.

This clonotype was counted ten times or more. The chain recombines TRBV30 with TRBJ2-1; a possible D gene is TRBD2 (7 bases). Germline V gene data show CDR1 as GTSNPN and CDR2 as SVGIG (reference sequence). The CDR3 is 16 amino acids. Trimming shortened V by 0 bases and J by 9 bases, and 21 bases separated the two germline ends. The CDR3 DNA reads TGTGCCTGGAGTGTGATTGGGGGGGGGCTTCAACGTGAGCAGTTCTTC. Protein product: CAWSVIGGGLQREQFF.

This clonotype was counted ten times or more. This chain joins TRBV20-1 and TRBJ2-7, with TRBD2 identical over 7 bases. The CDR3 covers 16 residues. Germline lookup yields CDR1 DFQATT and CDR2 SNEGSKA (reference sequence). V gave up 3 bases and J gave up 0 bases; unmatched junction bases: 11. CDR3 DNA: TGCAGTGCTAGGAGACTTAGGGCGGGGGACTCCTACGAGCAGTACTTC. This sequence encodes CSARRLRAGDSYEQYF.

The genes are TRBV10-3 and TRBJ1-5; D not certain. The CDR3 runs 13 residues. The germline CDR1 and CDR2 sequences are ENHRY and SYGVKD. Trimming stripped 2 bases from V and 7 bases from J, with 9 bases between. In DNA, the CDR3 is TGTGCCATCAGTGAGGTGGCTGGACAGCCCCAGCATTTT. Amino acids: CAISEVAGQPQHF.

The sample holds many counts of this clonotype. V is TRBV20-1 and J is TRBJ1-1; D not certain. The CDR3 is 14 amino acids. The germline V and J ends were trimmed by 0 bases and 8 bases, with 16 bases remaining between them. Germline lookup yields CDR1 DFQATT and CDR2 SNEGSKA (reference sequence). The CDR3 spells CSARDPSRPREAFF. In nucleotides, the CDR3 is TGCAGTGCTAGAGATCCCTCGCGACCACGAGAAGCTTTCTTT.

This clonotype was seen repeatedly, ten times or more. The chain links TRBV2 to TRBJ1-2; unclear D gene. This CDR3 spans 12 amino acids. Germline loops: CDR1 SNHLY, CDR2 FYNNEI. The V gene lost 6 bases and the J gene lost 4 bases, with 9 bases spanning the gap. The CDR3 DNA sequence: TGTGCCAGCAGGCGGATCAGCTATGGCTACACCTTC. This encodes CASRRISYGYTF.

In regard to this clonotype: A much larger clone differs from this one at a single base, so this may be a read error. The chain employs TRBV7-2 and TRBJ2-1; TRBD2 is a possible D gene (6 bases). This CDR3 has 15 amino acids. Germline V gene lookup returns CDR1 SGHTA and CDR2 FQGNSA. V shed 3 bases and J shed 10 bases, with 19 bases lying between them. The CDR3 DNA reads as TGTGCCAGCAGCTTGCGGGCGGGGACTTCCTACGAGCAGTTCTTC. This sequence encodes CASSLRAGTSYEQFF.

With respect to this clonotype: This clone may be a read error of a much larger clone one base away. The chain joins TRBV27 to TRBJ1-3; unclear D gene. The germline gives CDR1 MNHEY, CDR2 SMNVEV (reference sequence). The CDR3 covers 14 residues. V lost 5 bases and J lost 0, with 8 bases in between. The CDR3 spells CASSVSHSGNTIYF. CDR3 DNA sequence: TGTGCCAGCAGTGTCTCCCACTCTGGAAACACCATATATTTT.

This clonotype has a handful of counts. The gene calls are TRBV18 and TRBJ2-2; a possible D gene is TRBD1 (5 bases). This CDR3 has 17 amino acids. In germline, CDR1 is KGHSH, CDR2 LQKENI. V was shortened by 2 bases and J by 1 base, with 14 bases between the two germline ends. CDR3 nucleotide sequence: TGTGCCAGCTCACCAATTCCCGGAACAGGGAACACCGGGGAGCTGTTTTTT. It encodes CASSPIPGTGNTGELFF.

The table lists this clonotype with many counts. The CDR3 is CSADPRSGGGTDTQYF. CDR3 DNA sequence: TGCAGTGCTGACCCTCGGTCGGGGGGGGGCACAGATACGCAGTATTTT. V and J are TRBV20-1 and TRBJ2-3, with 8 bases that match TRBD2. In germline, CDR1 is DFQATT, CDR2 SNEGSKA (reference sequence). Trimming at V came to 5 bases and at J to 1 base, leaving 11 bases not matched to a gene. This CDR3 region has 16 residues.

The table lists this clonotype with many counts. This chain joins TRBV7-9 and TRBJ1-6; D is unresolved. CDR1 SEHNR and CDR2 FQNEAQ come from the germline V gene (reference sequence). The V end was cut by 2 bases, the J end by 10 bases, with 12 bases between. The CDR3 sequence is 14 residues long. CDR3 DNA: TGTGCCAGCAGCTTAAATCTGCGGGAGTCACCCCTCCACTTT. It yields the protein CASSLNLRESPLHF. The whole variable domain, filled in from reference TRBV7-9 and TRBJ1-6, reads DTGVSQNPRHKITKRGQNVTFRCDPISEHNRLYWYRQTLGQGPEFLTYFQNEAQLEKSRLLSDRFSAERPKGSFSTLEIQRTEQGDSAMYLCASSLNLRESPLHFGNGTRLTVT.

This clonotype was recorded a few times. The J gene is TRBJ1-3, the V gene TRBV20-1; D unresolved. CDR1 DFQATT and CDR2 SNEGSKA come from the germline V gene (reference sequence). The CDR3 covers 14 residues. V was clipped by 1 base and J by 2 bases, with 9 bases between them. The CDR3 region is CSARVPGTGNTIYF. CDR3 nucleotide sequence: TGCAGTGCTAGAGTTCCGGGAACTGGAAACACCATATATTTT.

This clonotype was recorded many times. V and J are TRBV7-9 and TRBJ2-1; D possibly matches TRBD1 or TRBD2 (5 bases each). The CDR3 has 15 residues. Germline lookup yields CDR1 SEHNR and CDR2 FQNEAQ (reference sequence). V lost 6 bases and J lost 1, with 13 bases in between. In nucleotides, the CDR3 is TGTGCCAGCAGGGCCCAAGGGACGTCCTACAATGAGCAGTTCTTC. This translates into CASRAQGTSYNEQFF.

DNA for the CDR3: TGTGCCACCAGCAGAGATCTGCCAGGGGGCTCAGATACGCAGTATTTT. Amino acid sequence: CATSRDLPGGSDTQYF. The chain uses TRBV15 and TRBJ2-3; 8 bases line up with TRBD1. Germline V lookup: CDR1 LNHNV, CDR2 YYDKDF (reference sequence). This CDR3 spans 16 amino acids. The J segment lost 4 bases and the V segment lost 0 bases, leaving 6 bases of the junction unmatched.

This clonotype was recorded many times. The chain combines TRBV7-3 with TRBJ2-5, with TRBD2 matching 7 bases. The trim removed 2 bases at V and 0 bases at J, leaving 3 bases unmatched. The CDR3 has 15 amino acids. The germline gives CDR1 SGHTA, CDR2 FQGTGA. The CDR3 nucleotides are TGTGCCAGCAGCTTAGGGGGGGGGAACCAAGAGACCCAGTACTTC. Translated, it gives CASSLGGGNQETQYF.

This clonotype was observed many times. The chain links TRBV2 to TRBJ1-2; D remains unclear. Germline V gene lookup returns CDR1 SNHLY and CDR2 FYNNEI. There are 12 residues in the CDR3. Trimming removed 3 bases at V and 5 bases at J, with 7 bases between. Here the CDR3 DNA reads TGTGCCAGCAGTGACGACGGTTATGGCTACACCTTC. It translates to CASSDDGYGYTF.

At least ten counts were recorded for this clonotype. The CDR3 reads CASSLDVVMDTQYF. CDR3 nucleotide sequence: TGCGCCAGCAGCTTGGATGTGGTCATGGATACGCAGTATTTT. The chain has TRBV5-1 and TRBJ2-3, with D unclear. Germline-derived CDR1 and CDR2 are SGHRS and YFSETQ. Trimming took off 0 bases at V and 6 bases at J, with 11 bases between the two ends. The CDR3 is 14 residues long.

The chain is built from TRBV28 and TRBJ2-7; D not certain. Germline lookup yields CDR1 MDHEN and CDR2 SYDVKM. V was shortened by 5 bases and J by 5 bases, with 16 bases between the two germline ends. The CDR3 consists of 14 residues. CDR3 sequence: CASSPARVVNEQYF. The CDR3 bases are TGTGCCAGCAGTCCGGCCCGAGTAGTCAACGAGCAGTACTTC.

This clonotype was observed at least ten times. The rearrangement uses TRBV5-1 and TRBJ2-7; D may match TRBD1 or TRBD2 (5 bases each). Germline lookup yields CDR1 SGHRS and CDR2 YFSETQ. This CDR3 contains 13 residues. Trimming left V 4 bases short and J 1 base short, with 9 bases between. The CDR3 bases are TGCGCCAGCAGCACGGGGACGTCCTACGAGCAGTACTTC. Protein: CASSTGTSYEQYF.

Regarding this clonotype: A much bigger clone sits one base away, suggesting this may be a read error. The rearrangement links TRBV20-1 to TRBJ2-3, with D tentatively TRBD1 or TRBD2 (5 bases each). The end of the DNA aligns better with TRBJ2-7, so the J call may be wrong. In germline, CDR1 is DFQATT, CDR2 SNEGSKA (reference sequence). The CDR3 is made up of 15 amino acids. CDR3 sequence reads: CSARTGRDADNEQYF. DNA of the CDR3: TGCAGTGCTAGAACCGGCCGGGACGCCGACAATGAGCAGTACTTC.